The 6 T cell receptor beta chains below come from one sample, sequenced in a study of control samples from healthy donors and cancer patients. The assay was immunoSEQ multiplex PCR, and TCRdb's table has in-frame clones only and misses some. The sample has about 130,000 clones; about 95% are singletons. Sequenced material: blood. These receptors were collected from a man under 40 in good health.

The count of this clone is one. The chain combines TRBV25-1 with TRBJ1-4, with a tentative D call TRBD1 (5 bases). The germline V gene encodes CDR1 MGHDK and CDR2 SYGVNS. Between the trimmed V and J ends, which lost 3 bases and 0 bases, there was a span of 17 bases. The CDR3 loop spans 18 amino acids. The chain's CDR3 is CASSERQLYFATNEKLFF. For the CDR3, the DNA is TGTGCCAGCAGTGAGAGACAGTTATATTTTGCAACTAATGAAAAACTGTTTTTT.

V usage is TRBV7-9 and J usage is TRBJ2-1; D gene unclear. There are 14 residues in the CDR3. Germline loops: CDR1 SEHNR, CDR2 FQNEAQ (reference sequence). V shed 5 bases and J shed 5 bases, with 13 bases lying between them. CDR3 DNA: TGTGCCAGCAGCGGAATGTCAGGAGACAATGAGCAGTTCTTC. Its translation: CASSGMSGDNEQFF.

The gene calls are TRBV25-1 and TRBJ2-2; 7 bases are a match to TRBD1. The CDR3 sequence is 15 residues long. Looked up from germline, CDR1 is MGHDK and CDR2 is SYGVNS. With V trimmed by 1 base and J by 5 bases, 4 bases remained unmatched. CDR3 nucleotide sequence: TGTGCCAGCAGTGAATTGACAGGGAAAACCGGGGAGCTGTTTTTT. Translated, it gives CASSELTGKTGELFF.

The rearrangement joins TRBV7-9 to TRBJ2-1; TRBD1 aligns across 10 bases. V was clipped by 1 base and J by 3 bases; unmatched bases: 3. Germline V CDR1 and CDR2: SEHNR, FQNEAQ (reference sequence). CDR3 length: 16 residues. The CDR3 loop reads CASSLGRTGGYNEQFF. The CDR3 bases are TGTGCCAGCAGCTTAGGTAGGACAGGGGGCTACAATGAGCAGTTCTTC.

The chain links TRBV6-2 or TRBV6-3 to TRBJ2-2; no clear D. Germline lookup yields CDR1 MNHEY and CDR2 SVGEGT. Trimming stripped 4 bases from V and 0 bases from J, with 9 bases between. CDR3 length equals 15 residues. The CDR3 DNA reads as TGTGCCAGCAGTTCTCCCATCGCGAACACCGGGGAGCTGTTTTTT. This sequence encodes CASSSPIANTGELFF.

The chain carries TRBV4-3 and TRBJ1-6; tentative D call: TRBD1 (6 bases). The CDR3 consists of 15 residues. V lost 1 base and J 2 bases, leaving 6 bases between the germline ends. Germline CDR1 is LGHNA and CDR2 is YSLEER. The CDR3 DNA sequence: TGCGCCAGCAGCCAAGGGACAGCCTATAATTCACCCCTCCACTTT. Translated, it gives CASSQGTAYNSPLHF.